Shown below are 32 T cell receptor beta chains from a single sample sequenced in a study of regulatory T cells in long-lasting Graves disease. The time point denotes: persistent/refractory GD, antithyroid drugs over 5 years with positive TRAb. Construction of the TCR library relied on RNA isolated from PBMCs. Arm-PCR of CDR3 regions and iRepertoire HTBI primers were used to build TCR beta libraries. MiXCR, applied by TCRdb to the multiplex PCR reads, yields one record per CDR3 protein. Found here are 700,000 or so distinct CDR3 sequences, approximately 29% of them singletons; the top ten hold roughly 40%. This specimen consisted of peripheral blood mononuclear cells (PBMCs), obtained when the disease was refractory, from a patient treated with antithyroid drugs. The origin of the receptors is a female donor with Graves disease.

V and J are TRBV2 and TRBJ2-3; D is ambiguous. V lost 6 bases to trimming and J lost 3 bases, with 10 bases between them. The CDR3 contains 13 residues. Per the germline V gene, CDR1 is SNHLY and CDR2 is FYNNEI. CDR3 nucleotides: TGTGCCAGCAGATGGGAAGTGACAGATACGCAGTATTTT. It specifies CASRWEVTDTQYF.

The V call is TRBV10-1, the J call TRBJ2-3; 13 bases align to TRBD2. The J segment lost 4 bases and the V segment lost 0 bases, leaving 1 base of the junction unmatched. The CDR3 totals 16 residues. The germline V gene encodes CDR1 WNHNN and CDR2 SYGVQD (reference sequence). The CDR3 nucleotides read TGCGCCAGCAGTGAGTCGACTAGCGGGGGGTCAGATACGCAGTATTTT. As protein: CASSESTSGGSDTQYF.

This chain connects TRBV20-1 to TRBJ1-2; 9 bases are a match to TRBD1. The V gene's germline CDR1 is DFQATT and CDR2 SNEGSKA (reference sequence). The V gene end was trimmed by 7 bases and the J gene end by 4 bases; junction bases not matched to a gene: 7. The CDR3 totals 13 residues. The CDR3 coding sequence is TGCAGTGTTCGGGACAGGGCGGGCTATGGCTACACCTTC. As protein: CSVRDRAGYGYTF.

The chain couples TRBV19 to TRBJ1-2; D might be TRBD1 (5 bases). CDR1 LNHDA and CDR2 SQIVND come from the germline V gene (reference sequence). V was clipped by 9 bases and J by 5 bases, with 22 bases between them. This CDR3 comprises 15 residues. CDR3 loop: CASALRLGRDYGYTF. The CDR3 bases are TGTGCCAGCGCACTTCGTCTGGGGCGTGATTATGGCTACACCTTC.

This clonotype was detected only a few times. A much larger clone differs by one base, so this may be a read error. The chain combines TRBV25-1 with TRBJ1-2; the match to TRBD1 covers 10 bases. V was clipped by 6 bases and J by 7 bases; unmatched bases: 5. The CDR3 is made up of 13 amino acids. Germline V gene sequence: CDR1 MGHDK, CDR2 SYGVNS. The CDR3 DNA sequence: TGTGCCAGCAGGGGGACAGGGGCCTCTGGCTACACCTTC. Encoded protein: CASRGTGASGYTF.

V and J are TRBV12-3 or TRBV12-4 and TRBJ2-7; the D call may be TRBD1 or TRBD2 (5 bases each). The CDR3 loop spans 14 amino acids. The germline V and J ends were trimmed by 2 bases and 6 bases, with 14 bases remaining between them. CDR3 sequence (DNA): TGTGCCAGCAGTTTACGGGACGGTACCTGCGAGCAGTACTTC. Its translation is CASSLRDGTCEQYF.

DNA for the CDR3: TGCGCCAGCAGTGCCCGTAGCGGCCACAAGGACGAGCAGTACTTC. Its translation is CASSARSGHKDEQYF. This sequence joins TRBV10-1 and TRBJ2-7, with a weak D call TRBD2 (6 bases). Trimming pared 4 bases from V and 5 bases from J, leaving 18 bases between. The CDR3 has 15 residues. CDR1 is WNHNN and CDR2 is SYGVQD in the germline V gene (reference sequence).

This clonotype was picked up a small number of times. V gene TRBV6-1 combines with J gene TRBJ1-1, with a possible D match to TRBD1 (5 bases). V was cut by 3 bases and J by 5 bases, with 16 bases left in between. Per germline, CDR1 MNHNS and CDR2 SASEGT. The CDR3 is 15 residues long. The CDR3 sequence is CASSDLAGEETEAFF. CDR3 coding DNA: TGTGCCAGCAGTGATCTCGCGGGGGAAGAAACTGAAGCTTTCTTT.

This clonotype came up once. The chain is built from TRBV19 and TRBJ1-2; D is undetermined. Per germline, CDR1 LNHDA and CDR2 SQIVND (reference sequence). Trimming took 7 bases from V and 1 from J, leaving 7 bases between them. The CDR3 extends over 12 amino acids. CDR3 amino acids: CASIGRNYGYTF. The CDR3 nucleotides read TGTGCCAGTATTGGACGTAACTATGGCTACACCTTC.

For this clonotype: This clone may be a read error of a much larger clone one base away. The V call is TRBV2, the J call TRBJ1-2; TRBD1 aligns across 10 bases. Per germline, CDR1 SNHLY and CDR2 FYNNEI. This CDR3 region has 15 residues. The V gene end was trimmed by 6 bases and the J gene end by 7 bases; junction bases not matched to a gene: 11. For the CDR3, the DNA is TGTGCCAGCAGGCCCCGGACAGGGGGAGATCGTGGCTACACCTTC. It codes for CASRPRTGGDRGYTF.

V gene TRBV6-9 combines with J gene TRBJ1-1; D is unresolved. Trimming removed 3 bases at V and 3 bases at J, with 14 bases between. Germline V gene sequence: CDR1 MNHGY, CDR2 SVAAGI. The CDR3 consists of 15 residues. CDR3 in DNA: TGTGCCAGCAGTTACTATGGAGGCTTGGACACTGAAGCTTTCTTT. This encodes CASSYYGGLDTEAFF.

CDR3 protein: CASSLDGKGGQPQHF. DNA for the CDR3: TGTGCCAGCAGCTTAGATGGGAAGGGCGGCCAGCCCCAGCATTTT. The V and J genes are TRBV11-2 and TRBJ1-5; D call uncertain. Germline values: CDR1 SGHAT, CDR2 FQNNGV. This CDR3 is built from 15 residues. With 0 bases removed from V and 7 bases from J, the gap between germline ends came to 13 bases.

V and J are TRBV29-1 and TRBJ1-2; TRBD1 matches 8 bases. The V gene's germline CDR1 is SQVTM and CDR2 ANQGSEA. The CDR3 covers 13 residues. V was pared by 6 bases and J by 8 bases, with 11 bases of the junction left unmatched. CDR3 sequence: CSVDSTGGRGYTF. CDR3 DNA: TGCAGCGTCGACTCTACAGGGGGTCGGGGCTACACCTTC.

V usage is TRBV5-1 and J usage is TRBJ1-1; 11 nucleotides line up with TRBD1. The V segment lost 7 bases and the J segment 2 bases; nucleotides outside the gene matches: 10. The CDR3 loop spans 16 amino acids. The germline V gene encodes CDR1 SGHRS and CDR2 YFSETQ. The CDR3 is CASAPGQGVRNTEAFF. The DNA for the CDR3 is TGCGCCAGCGCTCCGGGACAGGGGGTAAGAAACACTGAAGCTTTCTTT.

The CDR3 coding sequence is TGCAGTGCTTCGATACCACAGGGGACGATAGCGGGAGGGCGGTACGAGCAGTACTTC. It encodes CSASIPQGTIAGGRYEQYF. The chain has TRBV20-1 and TRBJ2-7, with 11 bases identical to TRBD2. The germline V gene encodes CDR1 DFQATT and CDR2 SNEGSKA (reference sequence). The V segment lost 5 bases and the J segment 4 bases; nucleotides outside the gene matches: 22. This CDR3 spans 19 amino acids.

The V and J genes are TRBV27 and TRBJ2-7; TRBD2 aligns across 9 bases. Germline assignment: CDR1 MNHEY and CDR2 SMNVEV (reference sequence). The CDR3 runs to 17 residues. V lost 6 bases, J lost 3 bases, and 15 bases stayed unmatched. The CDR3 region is CASSRSRASGRNYEQYF. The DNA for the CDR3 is TGTGCCAGCAGCCGATCGCGTGCCAGCGGGAGGAACTACGAGCAGTACTTC.

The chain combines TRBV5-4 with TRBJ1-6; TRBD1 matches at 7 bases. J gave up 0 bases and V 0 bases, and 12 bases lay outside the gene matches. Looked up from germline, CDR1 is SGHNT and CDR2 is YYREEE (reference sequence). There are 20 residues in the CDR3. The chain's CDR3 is CASSLGFSSGQSSYNSPLHF. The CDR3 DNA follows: TGTGCCAGCAGCTTGGGTTTCTCGTCGGGACAGAGCTCCTATAATTCACCCCTCCACTTT. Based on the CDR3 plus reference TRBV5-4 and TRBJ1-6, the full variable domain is ETGVTQSPTHLIKTRGQQVTLRCSSQSGHNTVSWYQQALGQGPQFIFQYYREEENGRGNFPPRFSGLQFPNYSSELNVNALELDDSALYLCASSLGFSSGQSSYNSPLHFGNGTRLTVT.

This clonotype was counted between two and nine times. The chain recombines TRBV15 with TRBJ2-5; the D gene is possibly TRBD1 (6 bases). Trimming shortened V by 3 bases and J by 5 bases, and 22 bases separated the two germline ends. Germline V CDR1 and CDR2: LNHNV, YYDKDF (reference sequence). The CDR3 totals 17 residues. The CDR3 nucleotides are TGTGCCACCAGCAGGGGCAGGTCAGGGGCCAGGGCGGAGACCCAGTACTTC. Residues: CATSRGRSGARAETQYF.

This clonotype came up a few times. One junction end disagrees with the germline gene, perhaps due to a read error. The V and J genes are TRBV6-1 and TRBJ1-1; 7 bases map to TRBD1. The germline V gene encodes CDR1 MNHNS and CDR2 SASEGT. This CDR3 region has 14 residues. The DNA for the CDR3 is TGTGCCAGCAGTGCAAGAGGGGGCGACACTGAAGCTTCCTTT. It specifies CASSARGGDTEASF.

The CDR3 nucleotides read TGCAGCGCAGGGTTTAACACAGATACGCAGTATTTT. Residues: CSAGFNTDTQYF. V gene TRBV29-1 combines with J gene TRBJ2-3; D possibly corresponds to TRBD1 (5 bases). The CDR3 is made up of 12 amino acids. V was trimmed by 7 bases and J by 2 bases, leaving 10 bases between them. Germline CDR1 reads SQVTM; CDR2 reads ANQGSEA.

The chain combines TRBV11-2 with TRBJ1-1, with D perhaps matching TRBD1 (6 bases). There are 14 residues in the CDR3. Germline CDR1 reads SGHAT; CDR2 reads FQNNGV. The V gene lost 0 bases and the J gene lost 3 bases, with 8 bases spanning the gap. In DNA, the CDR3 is TGTGCCAGCAGCTTAGATGGGGGGCACACTGAAGCTTTCTTT. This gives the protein CASSLDGGHTEAFF.

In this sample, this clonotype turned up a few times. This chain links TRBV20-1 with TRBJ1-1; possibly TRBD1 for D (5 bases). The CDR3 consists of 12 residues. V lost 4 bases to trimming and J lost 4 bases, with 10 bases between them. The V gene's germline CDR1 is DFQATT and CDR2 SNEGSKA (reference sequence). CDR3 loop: CSAMRGFTEAFF. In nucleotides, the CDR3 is TGCAGTGCTATGAGGGGTTTCACTGAAGCTTTCTTT.

The CDR3 reads CASSRDGQEAFF. The CDR3 nucleotides are TGTGCCAGCAGCCGGGACGGACAAGAAGCTTTCTTT. This sequence joins TRBV2 and TRBJ1-1, with D possibly TRBD1 on 5 matching bases. V was trimmed by 6 bases and J by 8 bases, leaving 13 bases between them. Germline V gene sequence: CDR1 SNHLY, CDR2 FYNNEI. The CDR3 covers 12 residues.

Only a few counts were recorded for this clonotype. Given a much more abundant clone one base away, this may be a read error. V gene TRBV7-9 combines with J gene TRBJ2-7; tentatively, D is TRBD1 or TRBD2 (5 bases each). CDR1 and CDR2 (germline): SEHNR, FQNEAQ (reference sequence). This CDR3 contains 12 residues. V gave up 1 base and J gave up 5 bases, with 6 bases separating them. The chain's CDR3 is CASSLGDHEQYF. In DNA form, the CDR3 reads TGTGCCAGCAGCTTAGGGGACCACGAGCAGTACTTC.

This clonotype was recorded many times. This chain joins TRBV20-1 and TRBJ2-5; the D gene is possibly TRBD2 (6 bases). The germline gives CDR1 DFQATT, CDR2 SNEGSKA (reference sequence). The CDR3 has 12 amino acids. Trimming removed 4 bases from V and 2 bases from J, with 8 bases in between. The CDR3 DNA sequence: TGCAGTGCTAACGGGGGTCAAGAGACCCAGTACTTC. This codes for CSANGGQETQYF.

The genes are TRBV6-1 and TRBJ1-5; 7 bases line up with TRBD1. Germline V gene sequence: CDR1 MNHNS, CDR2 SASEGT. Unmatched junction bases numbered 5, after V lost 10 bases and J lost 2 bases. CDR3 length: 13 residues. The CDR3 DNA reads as TGTGCCACCCGAACAGGGGGCAATCAGCCCCAGCATTTT. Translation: CATRTGGNQPQHF.

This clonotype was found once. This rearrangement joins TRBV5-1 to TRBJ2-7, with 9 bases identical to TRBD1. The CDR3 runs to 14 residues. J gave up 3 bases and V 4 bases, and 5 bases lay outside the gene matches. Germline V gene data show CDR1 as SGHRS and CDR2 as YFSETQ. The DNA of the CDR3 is TGCGCCAGCAGCCAAGTGACAGGGGGCTACGAGCAGTACTTC. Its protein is CASSQVTGGYEQYF. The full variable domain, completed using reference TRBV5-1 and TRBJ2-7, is KAGVTQTPRYLIKTRGQQVTLSCSPISGHRSVSWYQQTPGQGLQFLFEYFSETQRNKGNFPGRFSGRQFSNSRSEMNVSTLELGDSALYLCASSQVTGGYEQYFGPGTRLTVT.

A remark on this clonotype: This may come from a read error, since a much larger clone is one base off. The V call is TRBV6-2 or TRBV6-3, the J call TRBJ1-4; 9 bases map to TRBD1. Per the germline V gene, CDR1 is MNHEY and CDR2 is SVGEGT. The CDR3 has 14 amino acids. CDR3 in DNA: TGTGTCAGCAGTTACCGATCGGACAGGGGTAGACTGTTTTTT. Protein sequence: CVSSYRSDRGRLFF.

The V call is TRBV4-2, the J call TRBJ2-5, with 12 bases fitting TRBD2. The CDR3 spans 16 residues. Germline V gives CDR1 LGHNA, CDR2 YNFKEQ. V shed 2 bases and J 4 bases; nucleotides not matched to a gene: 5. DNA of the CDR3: TGTGCCAGCAGCCAACTGACTAGCGGGAGTGGAGAGACCCAGTACTTC. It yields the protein CASSQLTSGSGETQYF.

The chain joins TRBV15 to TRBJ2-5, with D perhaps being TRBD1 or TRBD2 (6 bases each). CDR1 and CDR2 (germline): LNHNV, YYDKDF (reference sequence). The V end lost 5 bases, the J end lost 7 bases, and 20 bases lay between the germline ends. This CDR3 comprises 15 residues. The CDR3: CATSVKQGLEGTQYF. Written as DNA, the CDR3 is TGTGCCACCAGCGTAAAACAGGGATTGGAGGGGACCCAGTACTTC.

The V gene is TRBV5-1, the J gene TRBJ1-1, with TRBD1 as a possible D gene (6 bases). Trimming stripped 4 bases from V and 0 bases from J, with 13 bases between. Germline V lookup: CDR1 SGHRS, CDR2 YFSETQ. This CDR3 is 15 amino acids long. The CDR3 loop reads CASSRRGTMNTEAFF. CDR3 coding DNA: TGCGCCAGCAGCCGCCGAGGGACAATGAACACTGAAGCTTTCTTT. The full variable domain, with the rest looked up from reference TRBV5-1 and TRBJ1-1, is KAGVTQTPRYLIKTRGQQVTLSCSPISGHRSVSWYQQTPGQGLQFLFEYFSETQRNKGNFPGRFSGRQFSNSRSEMNVSTLELGDSALYLCASSRRGTMNTEAFFGQGTRLTVV.

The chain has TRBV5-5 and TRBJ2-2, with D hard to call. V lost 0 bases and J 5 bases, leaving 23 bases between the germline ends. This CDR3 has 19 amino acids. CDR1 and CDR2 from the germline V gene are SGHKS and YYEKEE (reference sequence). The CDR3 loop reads CASSLVSDRLRSWTGELFF. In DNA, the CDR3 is TGTGCCAGCAGCTTGGTTTCAGACCGACTTCGGTCCTGGACCGGGGAGCTGTTTTTT.